Sequencing of this T cell receptor beta chain was carried out in a study of cytomegalovirus exposure and HLA in healthy donors. Study conclusions and caveats: For TCR beta chains, V- and J-gene trimming was later linked to a missense DCLRE1C variant. Researchers counted 150 to 200 TCR beta chains as cytomegalovirus-associated. The number of N-insertions in an Asian-associated ancestry cluster was reportedly below the approximately 600-donor mean in a later analysis.

V gave up 4 bases and J gave up 2 bases; unmatched junction bases: 4. Germline V lookup: CDR1 SGHTA, CDR2 FQGNSA. CDR3 length equals 15 residues. Primers: 60 Vbeta forward and 13 Jbeta reverse. This table comes from immunoSEQ multiplex PCR, and its TCRdb copy is limited to in-frame clones, with some not included. The data contain 30,000 to 45,000 clones, roughly 89% of them seen just once; the ten biggest clones take up about an eighth. About this clone itself: The antigen remains undetermined.

This clonotype was sampled from a woman aged 40 to 49 in good health and CMV-seropositive. Input material: PBMCs. The chain recombines TRBV7-2 with TRBJ2-3; 9 positions agree with TRBD1. CDR3 bases: TGTGCCAGCAGCTCCCGGACAGGGGTCACAGATACGCAGTATTTT. It is translated as CASSSRTGVTDTQYF. Full variable domain (remainder filled in from reference TRBV7-2 and TRBJ2-3): GAGVSQSPSNKVTEKGKDVELRCDPISGHTALYWYRQSLGQGLEFLIYFQGNSAPDKSGLPSDRFSAERTGGSVSTLTIQRTQQEDSAVYLCASSSRTGVTDTQYFGPGTRLTVL.